This T cell receptor (beta chain) was found in a study of CD8+ T cells in alopecia areata. As for the study in general: Each of the treated patients was given oral tofacitinib, 5 to 10 mg twice daily, for moderate-to-severe alopecia areata.

Reverse transcription of extracted RNA yielded cDNA, which provided the sequencing template. Repertoires were generated with immunoSEQ multiplex PCR, while TCRdb's copy carries only in-frame clones and drops some. Among about 69,000 clones listed, roughly 60% were seen once. To note about this clone: What it binds is not known.

Notes on the study in general: More clonal than normal scalp was lesional scalp, particularly alopecia totalis/universalis.

This CDR3 is built from 16 residues. With 1 base removed from V and 0 bases from J, the gap between germline ends came to 11 bases. CDR1 is SGHTA and CDR2 is FQGNSA in the germline V gene. The starting material was CD8+ T cells sorted from blood, obtained at week 0. The chain carries TRBV7-2 and TRBJ2-3; TRBD2 is a possible D gene (6 bases). This TCR was sampled from a human donor with alopecia areata. CDR3 residues: CASSLVAGTSTDTQYF. CDR3 sequence (DNA): TGTGCCAGCAGCTTAGTGGCGGGAACTAGCACAGATACGCAGTATTTT.